This T cell receptor beta chain was recovered during a study of blood T cell repertoires in COVID-19. The wider study: The United States, Italy and Spain supplied acute and convalescent COVID-19 samples. Nucleic acid was either cDNA or gDNA, and it came from T cells, B-cell-depleted T cells, or PBMCs.

The CDR3 runs 14 residues. V gave up 3 bases and J gave up 3 bases; unmatched junction bases: 6. Germline V gene sequence: CDR1 GTSNPN, CDR2 SVGIG (reference sequence). In the authors' workflow: Amplification of reference gene primers provided the estimated nucleated cell counts. Here immunoSEQ multiplex PCR was the method, and the copy in TCRdb shows in-frame clones only, minus some. That table furnishes V, J and clone size, whereas the DNA furnished D and trimming. The repertoire holds around 93,000 clones, with 80% to 85% as singletons. This clonotype originated in a man in his sixties with acute or convalescent COVID-19. This sequence joins TRBV30 and TRBJ2-7; 9 positions match TRBD2. The sequenced sample consisted of peripheral blood. The CDR3 bases are TGTGCCTGGAGAATAGCGGGGGCCCACTACGAGCAGTACTTC. This translates into CAWRIAGAHYEQYF.